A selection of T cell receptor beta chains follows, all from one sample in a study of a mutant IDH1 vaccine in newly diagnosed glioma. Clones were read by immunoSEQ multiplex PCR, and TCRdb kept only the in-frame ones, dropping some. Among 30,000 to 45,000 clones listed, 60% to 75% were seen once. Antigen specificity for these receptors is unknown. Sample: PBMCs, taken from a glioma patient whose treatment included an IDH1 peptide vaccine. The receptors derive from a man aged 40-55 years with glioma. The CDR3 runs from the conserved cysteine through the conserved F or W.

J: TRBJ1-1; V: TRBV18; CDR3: CASSPGQARTEAFF
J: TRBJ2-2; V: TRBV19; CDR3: CASSIAGRGSGELFF
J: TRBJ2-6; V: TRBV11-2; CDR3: CASNPSSGLTGGANVLTF
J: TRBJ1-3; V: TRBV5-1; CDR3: CASSFGDRVLSGNTIYF
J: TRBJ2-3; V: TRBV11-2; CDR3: CASNSGGDTQYF
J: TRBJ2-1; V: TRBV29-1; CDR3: CSVEGDSSYNEQFF
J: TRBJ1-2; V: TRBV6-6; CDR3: CASSSPNYGYTF
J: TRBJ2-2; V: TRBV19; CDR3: CASSIGWTGELFF
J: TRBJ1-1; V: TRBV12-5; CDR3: CASGLGGLDTEAFF
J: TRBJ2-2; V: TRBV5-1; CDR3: CASSPTGGYTGELFF
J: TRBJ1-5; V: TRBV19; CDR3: CASSIDRTGFDQPQHF
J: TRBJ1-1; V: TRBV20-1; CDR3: CSASLPAEAFF
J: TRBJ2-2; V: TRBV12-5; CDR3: CASGLQGSGELFF
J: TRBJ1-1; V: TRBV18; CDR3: CASSPSGQFSNTEAFF
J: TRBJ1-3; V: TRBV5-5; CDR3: CASSLARQGSGNTIYF